This T cell receptor beta chain comes out of a study of T-cell memory formation after mild COVID-19 listed by TCRdb under 2021. Regarding the complete study: TCR sequence clusters from the two donors were found to be largely donor specific. In two donors, T-cell clones that expanded and contracted after mild COVID-19 were followed by sequencing TCRalpha and TCRbeta repertoires longitudinally. Two young, previously healthy adult volunteers made up the cohort, one male and one female.

Ficoll-Paque density gradient centrifugation was used to isolate PBMCs. Study-wide findings and limitations: Balanced CD4/CD8 phenotypes were observed for clones contracting from day 15 to 85, whereas a bias towards CD4+ was observed for a second wave of clones expanding from day 15 to 37. Some responding clones were detected in pre-infection memory, suggesting pre-existing cross-reactive memory T cells joined the SARS-CoV-2 response. The study covered only two mild cases, and larger cohorts including severe cases with pre-infection samples were considered necessary. Whether the second-wave clones peaking on day 37 were SARS-CoV-2 specific was not confirmed. Contracting CD4+ clones appeared mostly in the CM and EM memory subsets, whereas CD8+ clones were enriched in EMRA.

Sequenced using an Illumina NovaSeq 6000. TCRalpha and TCRbeta cDNA libraries were constructed by 5'RACE with constant-segment primers, with sample barcodes and unique molecular identifiers being introduced. Trizol reagent was used to extract RNA from every sample. Libraries were amplified in two PCR steps, with a second sample barcode and Illumina TruSeq adapters added in the second step. The libraries were sequenced on an Illumina NovaSeq using 2 x 150 bp paired-end reads. The authors' pipeline ran thus. The reads were demultiplexed and collapsed into UMI-guided consensus sequences using migec v1.2.7. With mixcr v2.1.11, UMI consensuses were aligned to TRA and TRB V and J templates and assembled into clonotypes. Expanded or contracted clonotypes were those called significant by both edgeR and NoisET, with noise models trained on biological replicates. For edgeR calls, the cutoffs were a false discovery rate-adjusted p below 0.01 and a log2 fold-change threshold of 1. PCA with hierarchical clustering of max-normalized trajectories of the 1000 most abundant clonotypes was used as exploratory dynamics analysis. Each responding clone was given a CD4 or CD8 phenotype based on the CD4+ and CD8+ repertoires, which had been sequenced separately. The public reads were reanalyzed by TCRdb: fastp trimming at Q25, MiXCR alignment, in-frame beta chains only. CDR3 protein duplicates are merged, each entry listing the most common genes and DNA. Clone size and V and J calls follow TCRdb, not the original study. Counted in this sample were about 440,000 distinct CDR3 sequences; around 20% of them appeared once. 7.5% to 10% of the sample is in the top ten clones.

There are many counts of this clonotype. Its antigen is not yet known. No per-base quality is available; no much larger clone lies one base away. The germline V gene (reference sequence) gives CDR1 as SEHNR and CDR2 as FQNEAQ. V loses 5 bases of germline sequence and J loses 0 bases, and the interval between the two ends is 11 bases. Counted from cysteine to phenylalanine, this CDR3 has 15 amino acids. The only DNA kept is the CDR3, 45 bases in frame from the first base. The chain is encoded by TRBV7-9 joined to TRBJ2-1; the D gene is perhaps TRBD1, from 5 matching bases. The clonotype was recovered from an adult woman who had mild COVID-19 (a few samples of this study predate the infection). The sample titles of this study are shuffled in the database, so cell type and time point are left out; the donor was told from shared clones. The sample comprised PBMCs or a T cell subset sorted from them (not recorded which). CDR3 reads: CASSRTGSSYNEQFF. The sequenced DNA: TGTGCCAGCAGCCGAACAGGAAGCTCCTACAATGAGCAGTTCTTC.